These 15 T cell receptor beta chains were sequenced from one sample in a study of beta chain features in type 1 diabetes. Sequencing targeted expressed TCRB transcripts, as all isolated RNA had been reverse transcribed. TCRdb keeps only in-frame clones here, not all; method: immunoSEQ multiplex PCR. The top ten hold about 0.015% of the sample, which has hundreds of thousands of clones, roughly 11% seen once. Source material: naive CD4+ T cells from blood. Every receptor here comes from a woman in her twenties or thirties in good health.

The sample holds a few counts of this clone. V gene TRBV7-2 combines with J gene TRBJ2-1, with D tentatively TRBD1 (5 bases). Trimming stripped 4 bases from V and 2 bases from J, with 12 bases between. Per germline, CDR1 SGHTA and CDR2 FQGNSA. CDR3 length equals 15 residues. Here the CDR3 DNA reads TGTGCCAGCAGCTCCGAAGGGGAACCCTACAATGAGCAGTTCTTC. This gives the protein CASSSEGEPYNEQFF.

A few counts support this clone. The chain uses TRBV7-9 and TRBJ2-3; the match to TRBD1 covers 8 bases. The V gene end was trimmed by 7 bases and the J gene end by 4 bases; junction bases not matched to a gene: 7. The CDR3 runs 14 residues. Germline CDR1 and CDR2: SEHNR and FQNEAQ (reference sequence). The CDR3: CASTPQGASDTQYF. The CDR3 bases are TGTGCCAGCACCCCCCAGGGGGCCTCAGATACGCAGTATTTT.

This clone was seen a few times. The chain combines TRBV28 with TRBJ2-7; TRBD2 agrees at 7 bases. The J segment lost 2 bases and the V segment lost 6 bases, leaving 7 bases of the junction unmatched. The CDR3 runs to 14 residues. CDR1 MDHEN and CDR2 SYDVKM come from the germline V gene. The CDR3 DNA reads TGTGCCAGCAGCGGGGAGGGCCTTCCCTACGAGCAGTACTTC. Its protein product is CASSGEGLPYEQYF.

There are a few counts of this clone. The rearrangement links TRBV5-4 to TRBJ2-2; D is possibly TRBD2 (7 bases). The germline gives CDR1 SGHNT, CDR2 YYREEE (reference sequence). The CDR3 spans 15 residues. V lost 0 bases to trimming and J lost 6 bases, with 12 bases between them. Here the CDR3 reads CASSLGTGRAGELFF. CDR3 DNA sequence: TGTGCCAGCAGCTTGGGCACAGGGAGGGCCGGGGAGCTGTTTTTT.

This clone has more than one count but fewer than ten. The V call is TRBV12-2, the J call TRBJ2-7; TRBD2 reflects the table's D call only, with no check against the DNA. TRBV12-2 is a listed pseudogene. This CDR3 has 13 residues. CDR3 loop: CASRFGTGYEMYF. CDR3 in DNA: TGTGCAAGTCGCTTCGGGACTGGCTATGAGATGTACTTC.

This chain joins TRBV7-6 and TRBJ2-1; TRBD2 agrees at 13 bases. Germline V lookup: CDR1 SGHVS, CDR2 FNYEAQ. This CDR3 has 15 residues. With 1 base clipped from V and 7 bases from J, the junction kept 1 base outside the gene matches. The CDR3: CASSLGLAGGNEQFF. The CDR3 coding sequence is TGTGCCAGCAGCTTAGGACTAGCGGGAGGAAATGAGCAGTTCTTC.

The chain combines TRBV19 with TRBJ2-1; 11 nucleotides match TRBD1. The CDR3 sequence is 16 residues long. V shed 5 bases and J 3 bases; nucleotides not matched to a gene: 6. The germline gives CDR1 LNHDA, CDR2 SQIVND (reference sequence). The CDR3 DNA reads as TGTGCCAGTAGTCCTCCCGGGACAGGGGGCTACAATGAGCAGTTCTTC. Translation: CASSPPGTGGYNEQFF.

The V and J genes are TRBV14 and TRBJ2-5, with D maybe TRBD2 (5 bases). Deletions cut 1 base from V and 7 bases from J, with 13 bases between. From germline, CDR1 is SGHDN and CDR2 FVKESK. The CDR3 extends over 14 amino acids. As DNA, the CDR3 is TGTGCCAGCAGCCAAGGAGGGAGCATAGTGACCCAGTACTTC. It specifies CASSQGGSIVTQYF.

The chain employs TRBV7-3 and TRBJ2-1; D may be TRBD2 (5 bases). This CDR3 is 15 amino acids long. From germline, CDR1 is SGHTA and CDR2 FQGTGA. The V end lost 5 bases, the J end lost 2 bases, and 13 bases lay between the germline ends. The CDR3, as DNA: TGTGCCAGCAGCCTCAGCGGAGACGCCTACAATGAGCAGTTCTTC. Translating it yields CASSLSGDAYNEQFF.

The V call is TRBV7-2, the J call TRBJ1-5; tentative D call: TRBD1 (6 bases). The CDR3 consists of 15 residues. Germline CDR1 and CDR2: SGHTA and FQGNSA. Trimming cost V 5 bases and J 7 bases, with 18 bases left between them. CDR3 protein: CASSPGVFSDQPQHF. The DNA for the CDR3 is TGTGCCAGCAGCCCAGGGGTCTTCTCTGACCAGCCCCAGCATTTT.

This clone came up a few times. The same CDR3 also results from other DNA sequences found in this sample. The rearrangement joins TRBV18 to TRBJ2-2, with 8 bases lining up with TRBD1. The J segment lost 4 bases and the V segment lost 5 bases, leaving 3 bases of the junction unmatched. This CDR3 region has 14 residues. CDR1 is KGHSH, CDR2 LQKENI, per germline. The CDR3 nucleotides are TGTGCCAGCTCAAGGACAGGGCCCACCGGGGAGCTGTTTTTT. Translation: CASSRTGPTGELFF.

The rearrangement uses TRBV5-1 and TRBJ2-7; 7 bases agree with TRBD1. The length of the CDR3 is 15 residues. The J segment lost 2 bases and the V segment lost 4 bases, leaving 9 bases of the junction unmatched. Looked up from germline, CDR1 is SGHRS and CDR2 is YFSETQ. In nucleotides, the CDR3 is TGCGCCAGCAGCACAGGGGTCCCCGGGCCCTACGAGCAGTACTTC. It codes for CASSTGVPGPYEQYF.

The chain employs TRBV18 and TRBJ2-4, with 11 bases matching TRBD1. Germline-derived CDR1 and CDR2 are KGHSH and LQKENI. CDR3 length: 14 amino acids. Losses at the gene ends were 6 bases for V and 7 bases for J; bases not matched to a gene: 5. The CDR3: CASSQGQGGNIQYF. The CDR3 DNA follows: TGTGCCAGCTCGCAGGGACAGGGGGGCAACATTCAGTACTTC.

This clone turned up a few times. The chain employs TRBV10-3 and TRBJ2-1; TRBD2 aligns across 15 bases. J lost 7 bases, V lost 6 bases, and 7 bases had no gene match. Germline CDR1 reads ENHRY; CDR2 reads SYGVKD. This CDR3 is built from 16 residues. CDR3 in DNA: TGTGCCATCAGGAGAGAGGGACTAGCGGGAGGAAATGAGCAGTTCTTC. Its protein product is CAIRREGLAGGNEQFF.

The rearrangement uses TRBV4-3 and TRBJ2-1; 11 bases are shared with TRBD2. This CDR3 has 16 residues. Germline V gene lookup returns CDR1 LGHNA and CDR2 YSLEER. With 3 bases clipped from V and 5 bases from J, the junction kept 6 bases outside the gene matches. CDR3 nucleotides: TGCGCCAGCAGCCATTTAGCGGGAGGGCCCAACAATGAGCAGTTCTTC. It is translated as CASSHLAGGPNNEQFF.